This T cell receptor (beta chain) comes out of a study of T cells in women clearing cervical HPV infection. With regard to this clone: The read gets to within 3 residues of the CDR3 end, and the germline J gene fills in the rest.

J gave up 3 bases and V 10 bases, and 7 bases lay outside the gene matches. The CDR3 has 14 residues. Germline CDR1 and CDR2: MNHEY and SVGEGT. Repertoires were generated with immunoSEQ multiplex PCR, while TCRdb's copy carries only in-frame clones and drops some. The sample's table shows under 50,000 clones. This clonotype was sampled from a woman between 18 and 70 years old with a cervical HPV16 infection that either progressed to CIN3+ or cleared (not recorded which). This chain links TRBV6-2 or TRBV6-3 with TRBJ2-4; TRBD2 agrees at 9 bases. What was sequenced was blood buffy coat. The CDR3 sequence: CAKRRGGGKNIQYF. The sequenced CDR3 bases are TGTGCCAAAAGGCGGGGGGGCGGCAAAAACATT.